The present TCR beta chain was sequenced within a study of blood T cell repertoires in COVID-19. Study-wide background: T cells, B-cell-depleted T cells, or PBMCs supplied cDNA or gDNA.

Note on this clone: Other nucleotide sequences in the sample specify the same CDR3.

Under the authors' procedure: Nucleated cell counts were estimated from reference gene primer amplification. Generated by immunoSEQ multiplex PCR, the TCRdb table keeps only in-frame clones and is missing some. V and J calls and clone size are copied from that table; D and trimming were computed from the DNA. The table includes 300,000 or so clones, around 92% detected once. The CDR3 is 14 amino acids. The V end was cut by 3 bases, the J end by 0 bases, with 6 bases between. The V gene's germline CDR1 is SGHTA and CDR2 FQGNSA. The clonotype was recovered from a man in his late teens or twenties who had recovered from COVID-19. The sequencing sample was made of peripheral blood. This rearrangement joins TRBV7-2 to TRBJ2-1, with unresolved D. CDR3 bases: TGTGCCAGCAGCTTCTCAGGCTCCTACAATGAGCAGTTCTTC. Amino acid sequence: CASSFSGSYNEQFF. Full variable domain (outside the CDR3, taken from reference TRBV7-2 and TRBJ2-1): GAGVSQSPSNKVTEKGKDVELRCDPISGHTALYWYRQSLGQGLEFLIYFQGNSAPDKSGLPSDRFSAERTGGSVSTLTIQRTQQEDSAVYLCASSFSGSYNEQFFGPGTRLTVL.